Each of the 13 T cell receptor beta chains below was sequenced from the same sample in a study of T cell changes during pregnancy in multiple sclerosis. TCRdb's copy holds only in-frame clones and misses some; the assay was immunoSEQ multiplex PCR. The table records about 99,000 clones, around 94% of them present only once. Sequenced here: peripheral blood, sampled after pregnancy. The receptors were sampled from a female donor with multiple sclerosis, enrolled in a pregnancy study.

This sequence joins TRBV4-1 and TRBJ1-2, with 11 bases that match TRBD1. After removal of 1 base from V and 6 bases from J, the junction contained 7 bases not matched to a gene. The germline CDR1 and CDR2 sequences are MGHRA and YSYEKL. There are 16 residues in the CDR3. The CDR3 sequence: CASSQVGTGGGNGYTF. The CDR3 DNA reads TGCGCCAGCAGCCAAGTGGGGACAGGGGGTGGAAATGGCTACACCTTC.

The chain couples TRBV6-4 to TRBJ1-5, with TRBD1 identical over 10 bases. Germline V lookup: CDR1 MRHNA, CDR2 SNTAGT. Germline trimming cut 5 bases from V and 5 bases from J; bases unmatched to any gene: 6. This CDR3 spans 15 amino acids. The CDR3 nucleotides are TGTGCCAGCAGTCCCCTGGGACAGGGGTATCAGCCCCAGCATTTT. Protein sequence: CASSPLGQGYQPQHF.

A word on this clone: Additional DNA sequences in this sample encode the identical CDR3. J is TRBJ1-5 and V is TRBV7-2; D call uncertain. Germline CDR1 SGHTA, CDR2 FQGNSA. There are 13 residues in the CDR3. Trimming stripped 2 bases from V and 2 bases from J, with 4 bases between. The CDR3 DNA sequence: TGTGCCAGCAGCTTACGAGGCAATCAGCCCCAGCATTTT. It translates to CASSLRGNQPQHF. Filled out from reference TRBV7-2 and TRBJ1-5, the complete variable domain reads GAGVSQSPSNKVTEKGKDVELRCDPISGHTALYWYRQSLGQGLEFLIYFQGNSAPDKSGLPSDRFSAERTGGSVSTLTIQRTQQEDSAVYLCASSLRGNQPQHFGDGTRLSIL.

The genes are TRBV11-2 and TRBJ1-1, with TRBD1 identical over 7 bases. Germline assignment: CDR1 SGHAT and CDR2 FQNNGV. This CDR3 region has 15 residues. Germline trimming cut 4 bases from V and 3 bases from J; bases unmatched to any gene: 8. CDR3: CASSYYRGRDTEAFF. DNA for the CDR3: TGTGCCAGCAGCTACTACAGGGGCAGGGACACTGAAGCTTTCTTT.

The rearrangement joins TRBV6-1 to TRBJ2-6; 11 bases are a match to TRBD2. The germline CDR1 and CDR2 sequences are MNHNS and SASEGT. There are 16 residues in the CDR3. The V gene end was trimmed by 4 bases and the J gene end by 2 bases; junction bases not matched to a gene: 1. CDR3: CASSVTSGAGANVLTF. The DNA for the CDR3 is TGTGCCAGCAGTGTGACTAGCGGGGCTGGGGCCAACGTCCTGACTTTC.

The chain combines TRBV19 with TRBJ1-1, with D maybe TRBD1 (6 bases). V gave up 5 bases and J gave up 3 bases, with 16 bases separating them. This CDR3 has 15 amino acids. Per germline, CDR1 LNHDA and CDR2 SQIVND (reference sequence). CDR3 DNA: TGTGCCAGTAGTCCATGGGACATTGGGGACACTGAAGCTTTCTTT. Protein product: CASSPWDIGDTEAFF.

The chain employs TRBV14 and TRBJ2-2, with 13 bases lining up with TRBD2. The CDR3 runs to 19 residues. Germline CDR1 SGHDN, CDR2 FVKESK. After removal of 4 bases from V and 0 bases from J, the junction contained 8 bases not matched to a gene. CDR3 sequence: CASSPRLAGGKTNTGELFF. The CDR3 DNA follows: TGTGCCAGCAGCCCCCGACTAGCGGGGGGAAAAACGAACACCGGGGAGCTGTTTTTT.

The J gene is TRBJ2-3, the V gene TRBV5-1; 9 nucleotides line up with TRBD1. V shed 4 bases and J 7 bases; nucleotides not matched to a gene: 13. This CDR3 has 16 residues. From germline, CDR1 is SGHRS and CDR2 YFSETQ. CDR3 nucleotide sequence: TGCGCCAGCAGCCCAGGGTCGGGACAGGGCTTTAATACGCAGTATTTT. This gives the protein CASSPGSGQGFNTQYF.

The chain has TRBV19 and TRBJ1-5, with a weak D call TRBD1 (5 bases). The CDR3 is 16 residues long. CDR1 and CDR2 from the germline V gene are LNHDA and SQIVND (reference sequence). V lost 2 bases and J 2 bases, leaving 13 bases between the germline ends. The CDR3: CASSILGTRGNQPQHF. The CDR3 DNA reads TGTGCCAGTAGTATACTGGGAACCAGGGGCAATCAGCCCCAGCATTTT.

The sample holds a few counts of this clone. This rearrangement joins TRBV4-1 to TRBJ2-7; 9 bases fit TRBD2. CDR3 length: 15 amino acids. V was pared by 1 base and J by 0 bases, with 1 base of the junction left unmatched. Germline V gene data show CDR1 as MGHRA and CDR2 as YSYEKL. The CDR3, as DNA: TGCGCCAGCAGCCAAGCACTAGCGGGCTCCTACGAGCAGTACTTC. As protein: CASSQALAGSYEQYF.

V gene TRBV13 combines with J gene TRBJ2-7, with TRBD1 matching over 8 bases. After removal of 5 bases from V and 5 bases from J, the junction contained 17 bases not matched to a gene. The CDR3 extends over 17 amino acids. Germline V gene sequence: CDR1 PRHDT, CDR2 FYEKMQ (reference sequence). CDR3 residues: CASSPRRGRGRVDEQYF. In DNA form, the CDR3 reads TGTGCCAGCAGCCCAAGGAGGGGCAGGGGGCGTGTGGACGAGCAGTACTTC.

The chain carries TRBV9 and TRBJ2-1; a possible D gene is TRBD2 (5 bases). CDR1 and CDR2 (germline): SGDLS, YYNGEE. Trimming took 0 bases from V and 7 from J, leaving 11 bases between them. The CDR3 is 14 amino acids. The CDR3 reads CASSVGERRNEQFF. The CDR3 coding sequence is TGTGCCAGCAGCGTAGGGGAGAGGAGGAATGAGCAGTTCTTC. Supplemented by reference TRBV9 and TRBJ2-1, the full variable domain reads DSGVTQTPKHLITATGQRVTLRCSPRSGDLSVYWYQQSLDQGLQFLIQYYNGEERAKGNILERFSAQQFPDLHSELNLSSLELGDSALYFCASSVGERRNEQFFGPGTRLTVL.

J is TRBJ1-1 and V is TRBV7-9, with 7 nucleotides matching TRBD1. V gave up 9 bases and J gave up 4 bases; unmatched junction bases: 8. The CDR3 has 13 amino acids. The V gene's germline CDR1 is SEHNR and CDR2 FQNEAQ (reference sequence). The CDR3 is CASAKQGFTEAFF. CDR3 in DNA: TGTGCCAGTGCGAAACAGGGGTTCACTGAAGCTTTCTTT.